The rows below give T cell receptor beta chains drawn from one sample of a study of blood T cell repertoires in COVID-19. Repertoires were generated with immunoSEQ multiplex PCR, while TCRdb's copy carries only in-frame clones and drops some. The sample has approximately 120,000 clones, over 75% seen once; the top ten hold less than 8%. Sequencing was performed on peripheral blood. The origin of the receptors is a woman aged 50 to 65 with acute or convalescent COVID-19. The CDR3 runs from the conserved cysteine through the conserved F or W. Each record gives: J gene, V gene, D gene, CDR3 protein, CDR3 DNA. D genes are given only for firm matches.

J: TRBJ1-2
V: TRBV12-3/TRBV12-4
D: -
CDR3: CASSLPGTSGYTF
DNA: TGTGCCAGCAGCCTCCCGGGGACATCTGGCTACACCTTC

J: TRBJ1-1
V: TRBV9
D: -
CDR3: CASSIYMNTEAFF
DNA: TGTGCCAGCAGTATTTACATGAACACTGAAGCTTTCTTT

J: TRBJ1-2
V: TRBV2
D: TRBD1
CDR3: CASGGTVNYGYTF
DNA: TGTGCCAGCGGAGGGACAGTTAACTATGGCTACACCTTC

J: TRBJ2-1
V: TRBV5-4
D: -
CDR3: CASSLALADYNEQFF
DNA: TGTGCCAGCAGCTTGGCGTTAGCGGACTACAATGAGCAGTTCTTC

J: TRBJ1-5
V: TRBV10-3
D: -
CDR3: CAISDAPGRQPQHF
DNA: TGTGCCATCAGTGATGCCCCAGGGCGCCAGCCCCAGCATTTT

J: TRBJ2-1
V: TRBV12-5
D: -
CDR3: CASGLWWSGVSYNEQFF
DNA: TGTGCTAGTGGTTTGTGGTGGTCAGGGGTATCCTACAATGAGCAGTTCTTC

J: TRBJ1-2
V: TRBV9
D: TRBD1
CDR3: CASSVGNRQGGGYTF
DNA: TGTGCCAGCAGCGTAGGGAATCGGCAGGGGGGTGGCTACACCTTC

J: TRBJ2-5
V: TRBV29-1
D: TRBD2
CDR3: CSVEGGTSGTRGTQYF
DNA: TGCAGCGTTGAAGGGGGGACTAGCGGGACGCGTGGGACCCAGTACTTC

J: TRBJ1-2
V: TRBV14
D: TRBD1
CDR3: CASSPGTGRGYTF
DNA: TGTGCCAGCAGCCCCGGGACAGGGAGAGGCTACACCTTC

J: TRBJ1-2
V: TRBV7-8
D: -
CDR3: CASSFDLEGGYTF
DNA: TGTGCCAGCAGCTTTGATCTTGAGGGCGGCTACACCTTC

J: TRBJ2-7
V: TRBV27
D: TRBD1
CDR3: CASRRRDRDYEQYF
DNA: TGTGCCAGCAGACGGAGGGACAGGGACTACGAGCAGTACTTC

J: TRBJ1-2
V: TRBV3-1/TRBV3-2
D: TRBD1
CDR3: CASRLQTDRGNYGYTF
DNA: TGTGCCAGCAGACTACAGACCGACAGGGGCAACTATGGCTACACCTTC

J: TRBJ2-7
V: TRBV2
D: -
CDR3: CASSVSASYEQYF
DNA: TGTGCCAGCAGTGTGAGTGCCTCCTACGAGCAGTACTTC

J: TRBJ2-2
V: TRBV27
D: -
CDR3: CASSFQQASNTGELFF
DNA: TGTGCCAGCAGCTTCCAACAGGCCTCGAACACCGGGGAGCTGTTTTTT

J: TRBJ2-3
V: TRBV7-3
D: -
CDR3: CASSLTDFPTDTQYF
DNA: TGTGCCAGCAGCTTAACGGACTTCCCCACAGATACGCAGTATTTT

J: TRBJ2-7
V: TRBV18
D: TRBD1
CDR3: CASSPWGQALREQYF
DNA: TGTGCCAGCTCACCTTGGGGACAGGCGCTGAGGGAGCAGTACTTC

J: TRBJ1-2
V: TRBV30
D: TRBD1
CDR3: CAWGQDRGFYGYTF
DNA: TGTGCCTGGGGCCAGGACAGGGGTTTCTATGGCTACACCTTC

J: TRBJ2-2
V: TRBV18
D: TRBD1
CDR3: CASSQGQTKTGELFF
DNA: TGTGCCAGCTCGCAGGGACAGACTAAAACCGGGGAGCTGTTTTTT

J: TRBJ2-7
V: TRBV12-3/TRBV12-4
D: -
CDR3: CASSLRGPVEQYF
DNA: TGTGCCAGCAGTTTAAGGGGCCCTGTCGAGCAGTACTTC

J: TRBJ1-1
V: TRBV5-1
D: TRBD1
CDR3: CASAPLGRGDEAFF
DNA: TGCGCCAGCGCGCCCCTTGGCAGGGGGGATGAAGCTTTCTTT